This is a list of T cell receptor beta chains from one sample in a study of blood T cell repertoires in COVID-19. Assay used: immunoSEQ multiplex PCR; TCRdb lists only in-frame clones, some missing. The sample yields around 180,000 clones, approximately 87% seen once. The material sequenced was peripheral blood. Receptors were obtained from a man aged 65 to 85 with active or convalescent COVID-19. CDR3s include the opening cysteine and the closing phenylalanine or tryptophan. D genes are given only for firm matches.

v_gene	j_gene	d_gene	CDR3aa	CDR3nt
TRBV7-8	TRBJ2-2	.	CASSSPGGVGELFF	TGTGCCAGCAGCTCCCCCGGAGGAGTCGGGGAGCTGTTTTTT
TRBV6-6	TRBJ2-3	.	CASNRGTDTQYF	TGTGCCAGCAATAGGGGTACAGATACGCAGTATTTT
TRBV28	TRBJ1-3	.	CASSFRGRGEGWNTIYF	TGTGCCAGCAGTTTCCGGGGTAGAGGGGAGGGTTGGAACACCATATATTTT
TRBV30	TRBJ1-1	.	CAWSSTTARGTEAFF	TGTGCCTGGAGTTCTACGACAGCCAGAGGTACTGAAGCTTTCTTT
TRBV6-2/TRBV6-3	TRBJ2-6	.	CASSFGGSGANVLTF	TGTGCCAGCAGTTTCGGTGGCTCTGGGGCCAACGTCCTGACTTTC
TRBV2	TRBJ2-7	.	CASSEASYEQYF	TGTGCCAGCAGTGAAGCTAGCTACGAGCAGTACTTC
TRBV6-2/TRBV6-3	TRBJ2-7	TRBD1	CASSYRVGTGSYEQYF	TGTGCCAGCAGTTACCGAGTGGGGACAGGGTCCTACGAGCAGTACTTC
TRBV7-3	TRBJ2-1	.	CASSLRPGDEQFF	TGTGCCAGCAGCTTAAGGCCAGGGGATGAGCAGTTCTTC
TRBV5-8	TRBJ2-5	.	CASSLQGRSLETQYF	TGTGCCAGCAGCTTACAGGGGAGGTCGTTAGAGACCCAGTACTTC
TRBV28	TRBJ1-3	TRBD1	CASSLQGSGNTIYF	TGTGCCAGCAGCTTACAGGGGTCTGGAAACACCATATATTTT
TRBV30	TRBJ1-5	TRBD1	CAWSEDRGLSQPQHF	TGTGCCTGGAGTGAGGACAGGGGGCTTAGTCAGCCCCAGCATTTT
TRBV27	TRBJ1-2	TRBD1	CASSPQLPRQGSYGYTF	TGTGCCAGCAGTCCTCAGTTACCCCGACAGGGAAGCTATGGCTACACCTTC
TRBV19	TRBJ1-3	.	CASSSGRESGNTIYF	TGTGCCAGTAGTTCAGGACGGGAGTCTGGAAACACCATATATTTT
TRBV7-9	TRBJ1-5	.	CASSLGAGSRETPQHF	TGTGCCAGCAGCTTAGGGGCTGGGAGTAGAGAGACTCCCCAGCATTTT
TRBV5-1	TRBJ2-4	.	CASSRDTGKNIQYF	TGCGCCAGCAGCCGGGACACAGGAAAAAACATTCAGTACTTC
TRBV28	TRBJ1-1	.	CASSFIIRGNTEAFF	TGTGCCAGCAGTTTTATTATTAGAGGTAACACTGAAGCTTTCTTT
TRBV6-2/TRBV6-3	TRBJ1-3	.	CASSYRGSGDGNTIYF	TGTGCCAGCAGTTACAGAGGGTCCGGGGATGGAAACACCATATATTTT
TRBV6-6	TRBJ1-2	.	CASRRDTGFNYGYTF	TGTGCCAGCAGACGGGACACAGGATTTAACTATGGCTACACCTTC
TRBV5-1	TRBJ2-1	TRBD2	CASSSGTLAGPYNEQFF	TGCGCCAGCAGCTCGGGGACACTAGCGGGGCCTTACAATGAGCAGTTCTTC
TRBV28	TRBJ2-2	.	CASSLTGNTGELFF	TGTGCCAGCAGCTTGACTGGAAACACCGGGGAGCTGTTTTTT
TRBV5-8	TRBJ2-1	TRBD2	CASGRLAGVSGEQFF	TGTGCCAGCGGTCGGTTAGCGGGAGTTTCTGGTGAGCAGTTCTTC
TRBV23-1	TRBJ2-7	.	CASSHPQGSLCEQYF	TGCGCCAGCAGTCATCCACAGGGTTCGCTATGCGAGCAGTACTTC
TRBV2	TRBJ1-5	.	CASSARKGSNQPQHF	TGTGCCAGCAGTGCCCGGAAGGGGAGCAATCAGCCCCAGCATTTT